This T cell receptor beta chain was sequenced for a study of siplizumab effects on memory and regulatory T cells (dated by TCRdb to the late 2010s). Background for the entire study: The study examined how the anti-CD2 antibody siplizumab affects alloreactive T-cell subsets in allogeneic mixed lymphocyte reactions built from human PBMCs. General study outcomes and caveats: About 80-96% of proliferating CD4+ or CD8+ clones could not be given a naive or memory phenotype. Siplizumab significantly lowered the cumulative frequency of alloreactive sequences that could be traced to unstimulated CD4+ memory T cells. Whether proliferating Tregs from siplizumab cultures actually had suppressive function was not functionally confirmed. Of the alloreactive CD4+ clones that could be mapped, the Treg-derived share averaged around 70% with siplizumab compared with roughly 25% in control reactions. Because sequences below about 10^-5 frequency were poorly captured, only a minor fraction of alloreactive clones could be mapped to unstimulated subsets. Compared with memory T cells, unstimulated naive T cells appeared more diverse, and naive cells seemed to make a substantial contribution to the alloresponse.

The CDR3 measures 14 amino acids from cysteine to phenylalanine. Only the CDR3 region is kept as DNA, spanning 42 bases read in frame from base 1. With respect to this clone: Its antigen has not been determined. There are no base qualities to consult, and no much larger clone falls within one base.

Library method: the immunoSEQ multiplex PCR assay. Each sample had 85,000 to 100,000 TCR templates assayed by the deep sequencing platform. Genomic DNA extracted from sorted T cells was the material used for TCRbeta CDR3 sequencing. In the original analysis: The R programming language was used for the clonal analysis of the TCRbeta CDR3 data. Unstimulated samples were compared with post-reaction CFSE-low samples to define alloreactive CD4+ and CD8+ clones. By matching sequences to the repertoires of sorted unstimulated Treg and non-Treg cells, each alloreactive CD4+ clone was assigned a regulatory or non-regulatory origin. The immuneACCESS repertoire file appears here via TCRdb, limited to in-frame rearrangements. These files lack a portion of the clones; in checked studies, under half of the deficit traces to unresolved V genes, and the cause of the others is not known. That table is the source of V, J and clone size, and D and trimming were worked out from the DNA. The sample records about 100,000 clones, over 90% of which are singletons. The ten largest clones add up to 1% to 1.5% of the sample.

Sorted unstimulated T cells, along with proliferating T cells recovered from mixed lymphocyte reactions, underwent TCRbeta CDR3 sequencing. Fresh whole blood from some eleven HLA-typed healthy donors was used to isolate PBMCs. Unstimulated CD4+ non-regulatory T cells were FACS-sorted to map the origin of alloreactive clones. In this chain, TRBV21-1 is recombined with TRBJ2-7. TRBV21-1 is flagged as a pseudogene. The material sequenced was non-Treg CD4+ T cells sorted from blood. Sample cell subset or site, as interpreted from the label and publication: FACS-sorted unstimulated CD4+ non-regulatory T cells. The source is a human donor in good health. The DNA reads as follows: TGTGCCAGCAGCAATACTGCAGCCTCCTACGAGCAGTACTTC. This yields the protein CASSNTAASYEQYF.